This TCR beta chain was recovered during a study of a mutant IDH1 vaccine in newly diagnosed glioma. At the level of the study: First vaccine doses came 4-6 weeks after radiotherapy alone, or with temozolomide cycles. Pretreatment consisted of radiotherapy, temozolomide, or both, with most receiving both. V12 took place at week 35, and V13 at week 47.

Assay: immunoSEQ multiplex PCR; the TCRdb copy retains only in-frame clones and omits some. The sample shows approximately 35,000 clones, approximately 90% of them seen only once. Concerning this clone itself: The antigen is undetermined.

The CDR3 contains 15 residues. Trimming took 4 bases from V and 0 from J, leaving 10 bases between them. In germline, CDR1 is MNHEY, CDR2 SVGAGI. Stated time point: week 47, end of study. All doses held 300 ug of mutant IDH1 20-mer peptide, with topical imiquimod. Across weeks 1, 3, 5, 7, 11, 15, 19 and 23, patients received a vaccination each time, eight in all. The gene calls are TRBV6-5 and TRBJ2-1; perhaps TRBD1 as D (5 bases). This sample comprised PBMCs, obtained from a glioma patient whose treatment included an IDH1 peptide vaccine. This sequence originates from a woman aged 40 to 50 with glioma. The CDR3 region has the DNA TGTGCCAGCAGTTTTGACAGAAGCTCCTACAATGAGCAGTTCTTC. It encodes CASSFDRSSYNEQFF.